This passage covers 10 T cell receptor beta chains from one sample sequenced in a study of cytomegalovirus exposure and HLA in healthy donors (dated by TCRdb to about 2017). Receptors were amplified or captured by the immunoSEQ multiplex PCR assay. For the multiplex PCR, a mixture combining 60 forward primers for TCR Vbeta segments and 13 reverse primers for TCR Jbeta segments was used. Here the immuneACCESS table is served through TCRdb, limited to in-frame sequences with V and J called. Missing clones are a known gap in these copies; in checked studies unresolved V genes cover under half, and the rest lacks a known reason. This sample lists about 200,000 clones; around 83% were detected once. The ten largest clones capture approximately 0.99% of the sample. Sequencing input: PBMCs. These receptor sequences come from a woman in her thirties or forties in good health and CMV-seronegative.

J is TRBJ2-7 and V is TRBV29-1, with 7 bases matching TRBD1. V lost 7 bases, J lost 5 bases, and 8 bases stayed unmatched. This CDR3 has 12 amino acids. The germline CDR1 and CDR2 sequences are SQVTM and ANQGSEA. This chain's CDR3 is CSAGTARDEQYF. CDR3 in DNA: TGCAGCGCCGGGACAGCGAGAGACGAGCAGTACTTC.

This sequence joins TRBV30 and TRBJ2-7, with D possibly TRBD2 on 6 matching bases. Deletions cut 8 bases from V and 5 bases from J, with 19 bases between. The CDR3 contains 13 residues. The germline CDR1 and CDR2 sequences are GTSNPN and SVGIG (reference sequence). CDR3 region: CARAGHRRDEQYF. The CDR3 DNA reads TGTGCCCGGGCCGGTCACAGGAGGGACGAGCAGTACTTC.

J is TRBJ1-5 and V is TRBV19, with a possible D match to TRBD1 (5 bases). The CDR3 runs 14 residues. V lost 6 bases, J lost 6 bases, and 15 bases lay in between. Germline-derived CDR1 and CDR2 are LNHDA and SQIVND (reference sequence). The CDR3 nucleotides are TGTGCCAGTAGCCCGGGAGGGGATGCTCAGCCCCAGCATTTT. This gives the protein CASSPGGDAQPQHF. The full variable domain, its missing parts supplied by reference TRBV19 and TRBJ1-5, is DGGITQSPKYLFRKEGQNVTLSCEQNLNHDAMYWYRQDPGQGLRLIYYSQIVNDFQKGDIAEGYSVSREKKESFPLTVTSAQKNPTAFYLCASSPGGDAQPQHFGDGTRLSIL.

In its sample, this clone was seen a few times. CDR3 DNA sequence: TGTGCCAGCAGCGTAGGGACAGGGCAATCACCCCTCCACTTT. Amino acid sequence: CASSVGTGQSPLHF. The genes are TRBV9 and TRBJ1-6, with 8 nucleotides matching TRBD1. Germline V gene data show CDR1 as SGDLS and CDR2 as YYNGEE. V was clipped by 0 bases and J by 10 bases; unmatched bases: 3. CDR3 size: 14 residues.

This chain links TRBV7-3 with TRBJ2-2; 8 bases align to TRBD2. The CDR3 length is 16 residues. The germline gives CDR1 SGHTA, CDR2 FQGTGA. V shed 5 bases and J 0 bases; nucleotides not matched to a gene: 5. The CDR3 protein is CASSATSGTNTGELFF. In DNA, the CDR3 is TGTGCCAGCAGCGCTACTAGCGGAACGAACACCGGGGAGCTGTTTTTT.

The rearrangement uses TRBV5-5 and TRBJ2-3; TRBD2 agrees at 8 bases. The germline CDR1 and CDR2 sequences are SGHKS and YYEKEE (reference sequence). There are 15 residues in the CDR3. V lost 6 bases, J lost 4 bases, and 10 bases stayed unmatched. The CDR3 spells CASTSSGRAADTQYF. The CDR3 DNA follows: TGTGCCAGCACCTCCTCCGGGAGGGCGGCAGATACGCAGTATTTT.

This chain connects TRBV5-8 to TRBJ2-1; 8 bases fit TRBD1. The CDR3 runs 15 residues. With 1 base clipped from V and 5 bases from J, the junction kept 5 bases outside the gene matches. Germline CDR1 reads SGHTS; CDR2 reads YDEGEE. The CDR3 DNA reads TGTGCCAGCAGCTTGTGGGTCAGGGGGCACAATGAGCAGTTCTTC. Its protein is CASSLWVRGHNEQFF.

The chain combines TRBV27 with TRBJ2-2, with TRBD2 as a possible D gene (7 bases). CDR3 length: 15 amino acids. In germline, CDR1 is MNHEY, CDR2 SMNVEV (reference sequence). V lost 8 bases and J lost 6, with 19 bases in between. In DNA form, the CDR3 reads TGTGCCAGCTGGGACGGGGGGCTAACGGCCGGGGAGCTGTTTTTT. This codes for CASWDGGLTAGELFF.

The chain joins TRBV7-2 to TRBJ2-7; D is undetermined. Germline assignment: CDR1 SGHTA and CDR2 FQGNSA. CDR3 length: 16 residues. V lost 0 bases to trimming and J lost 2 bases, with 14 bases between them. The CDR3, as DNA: TGTGCCAGCAGCTTAGCGTCCTGGCAGACTCCCTACGAGCAGTACTTC. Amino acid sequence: CASSLASWQTPYEQYF.

The DNA of the CDR3 is TGTGCCAGCAGTGTAGGGGTGGATACCGGGGAGCTGTTTTTT. Translating it yields CASSVGVDTGELFF. The chain uses TRBV2 and TRBJ2-2, with D perhaps TRBD1 (5 bases). This CDR3 spans 14 amino acids. V lost 4 bases and J lost 5, with 11 bases in between. The germline CDR1 and CDR2 sequences are SNHLY and FYNNEI. The complete variable domain, with remaining parts taken from reference TRBV2 and TRBJ2-2, reads EPEVTQTPSHQVTQMGQEVILRCVPISNHLYFYWYRQILGQKVEFLVSFYNNEISEKSEIFDDQFSVERPDGSNFTLKIRSTKLEDSAMYFCASSVGVDTGELFFGEGSRLTVL.